This TCR beta chain appears in the sequencing data of a study of graft-versus-host responses after intestinal transplantation. The CDR3 is 11 residues long. Germline loops: CDR1 DFQATT, CDR2 SNEGSKA (reference sequence). This clone was seen a single time. Its antigen remains unidentified. Repertoires were generated with immunoSEQ multiplex PCR, while TCRdb's copy carries only in-frame clones and drops some. The repertoire holds around 99,000 clones, with over 80% as singletons. Study-wide results and limits: An association linked early post-transplant HvG declines with peak circulating GvH clone levels.

Sample: unstimulated CD4+ T cells sorted from spleen or lymph node cells, taken before transplant. The rearrangement links TRBV20-1 to TRBJ2-1; 10 nucleotides align to TRBD2. This TCR came from a human donor who was the organ donor for an intestinal transplant. In DNA, the CDR3 is TGCACAGCGGGAGGGCCAAATGAGCAGTTCTTC. Amino acids: CTAGGPNEQFF.